This is a list of T cell receptor beta chains from one sample in a study of radiation and T cells in renal cell carcinoma. Method: immunoSEQ multiplex PCR; TCRdb's copy keeps in-frame clones and lacks some. This repertoire shows about 16,000 clones, about 58% found once; its top ten account for approximately 10%. The sequenced sample was tumor tissue, obtained from a patient whose treatment was nephrectomy without radiotherapy. These TCRs come from a middle-aged man with renal cell carcinoma. CDR3s include the opening cysteine and the closing phenylalanine or tryptophan. D genes are given only for firm matches. A clone size is listed for some rows: how often the clone was seen (once, few, many), or a class if it is expanded.

TRBJ2-4	NA	NA	TRBV6-1	CASSGGEGGNIQYF	TGTGCCAGCAGTGGAGGGGAGGGGGGAAACATTCAGTACTTC
TRBJ1-1	few	TRBD1	TRBV5-1	CASSVGQGNTEAFF	TGCGCCAGCAGCGTGGGACAGGGGAACACTGAAGCTTTCTTT
TRBJ2-7	NA	TRBD1	TRBV6-5	CASIGTGLHEQYF	TGTGCCAGCATCGGGACAGGGTTGCACGAGCAGTACTTC
TRBJ1-1	few	TRBD1	TRBV25-1	CASSPRGGSEAFF	TGTGCCAGCAGTCCCAGGGGGGGTAGCGAAGCTTTCTTT
TRBJ2-1	few	NA	TRBV5-4	CASSLGAGPNNEQFF	TGTGCCAGCAGCTTGGGGGCAGGGCCCAACAATGAGCAGTTCTTC
TRBJ2-7	NA	TRBD1	TRBV7-3	CASSSGTGLEEQYF	TGTGCCAGCAGCTCTGGGACAGGGCTAGAGGAGCAGTACTTC
TRBJ1-3	few	TRBD1	TRBV2	CASSSQGAKGNTIYF	TGTGCCAGCAGTTCGCAGGGGGCGAAGGGAAACACCATATATTTT
TRBJ2-7	once	TRBD2	TRBV28	CASRFLAGGTYEQYF	TGTGCCAGCAGGTTTCTAGCGGGGGGTACCTACGAGCAGTACTTC
TRBJ1-1	once	NA	TRBV28	CASSLVVGSGMNTEAFF	TGTGCCAGCAGTTTAGTGGTTGGCAGCGGAATGAACACTGAAGCTTTCTTT
TRBJ2-3	few	NA	TRBV6-6	CASSYSALDTQYF	TGTGCCAGCAGTTACTCGGCTTTGGATACGCAGTATTTT
TRBJ2-3	NA	NA	TRBV5-1	CASSLDRRGGSTDTQYF	TGCGCCAGCAGCTTGGACCGCCGAGGGGGGAGCACAGATACGCAGTATTTT